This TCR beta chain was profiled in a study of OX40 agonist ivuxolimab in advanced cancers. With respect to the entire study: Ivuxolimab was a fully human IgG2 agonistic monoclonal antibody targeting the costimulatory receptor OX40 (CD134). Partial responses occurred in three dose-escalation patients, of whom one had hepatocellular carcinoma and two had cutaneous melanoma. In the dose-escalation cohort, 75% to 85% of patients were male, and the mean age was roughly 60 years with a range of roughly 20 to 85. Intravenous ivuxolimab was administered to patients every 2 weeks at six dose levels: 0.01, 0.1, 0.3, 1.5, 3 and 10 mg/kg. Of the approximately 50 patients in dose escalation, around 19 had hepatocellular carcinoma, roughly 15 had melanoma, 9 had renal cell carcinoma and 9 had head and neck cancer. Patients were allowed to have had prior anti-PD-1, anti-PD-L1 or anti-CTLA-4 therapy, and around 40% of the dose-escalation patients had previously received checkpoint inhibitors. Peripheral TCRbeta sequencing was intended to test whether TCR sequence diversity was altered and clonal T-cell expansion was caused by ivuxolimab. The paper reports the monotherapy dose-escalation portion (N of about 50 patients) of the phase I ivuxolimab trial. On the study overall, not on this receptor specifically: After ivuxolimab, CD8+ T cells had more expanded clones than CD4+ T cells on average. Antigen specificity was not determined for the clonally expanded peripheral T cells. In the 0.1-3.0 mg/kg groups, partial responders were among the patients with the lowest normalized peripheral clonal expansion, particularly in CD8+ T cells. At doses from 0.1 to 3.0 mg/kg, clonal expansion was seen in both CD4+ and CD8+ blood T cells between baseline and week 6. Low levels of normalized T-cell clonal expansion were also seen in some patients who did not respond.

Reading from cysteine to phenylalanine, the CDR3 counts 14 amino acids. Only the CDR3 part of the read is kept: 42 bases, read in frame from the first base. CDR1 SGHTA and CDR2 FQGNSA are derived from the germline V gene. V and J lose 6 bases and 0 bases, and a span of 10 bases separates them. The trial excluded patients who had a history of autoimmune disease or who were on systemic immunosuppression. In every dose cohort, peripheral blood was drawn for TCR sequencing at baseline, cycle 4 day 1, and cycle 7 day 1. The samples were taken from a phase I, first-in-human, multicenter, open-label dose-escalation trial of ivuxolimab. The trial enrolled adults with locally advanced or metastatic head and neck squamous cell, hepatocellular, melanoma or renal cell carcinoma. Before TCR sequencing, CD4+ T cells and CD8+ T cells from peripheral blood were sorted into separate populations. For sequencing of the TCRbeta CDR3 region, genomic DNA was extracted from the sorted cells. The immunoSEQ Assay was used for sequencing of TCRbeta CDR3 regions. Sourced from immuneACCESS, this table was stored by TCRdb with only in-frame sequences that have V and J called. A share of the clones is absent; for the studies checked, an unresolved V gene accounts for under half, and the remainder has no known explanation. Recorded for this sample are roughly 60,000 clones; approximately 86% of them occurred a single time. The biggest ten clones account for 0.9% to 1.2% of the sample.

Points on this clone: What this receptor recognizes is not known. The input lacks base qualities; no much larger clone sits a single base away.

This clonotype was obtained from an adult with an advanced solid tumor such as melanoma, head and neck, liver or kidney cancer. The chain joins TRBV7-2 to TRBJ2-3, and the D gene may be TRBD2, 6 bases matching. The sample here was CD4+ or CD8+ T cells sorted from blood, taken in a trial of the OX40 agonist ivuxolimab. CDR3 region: CASRIAASTDTQYF. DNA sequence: TGTGCCAGCAGAATAGCGGCGAGCACAGATACGCAGTATTTT.